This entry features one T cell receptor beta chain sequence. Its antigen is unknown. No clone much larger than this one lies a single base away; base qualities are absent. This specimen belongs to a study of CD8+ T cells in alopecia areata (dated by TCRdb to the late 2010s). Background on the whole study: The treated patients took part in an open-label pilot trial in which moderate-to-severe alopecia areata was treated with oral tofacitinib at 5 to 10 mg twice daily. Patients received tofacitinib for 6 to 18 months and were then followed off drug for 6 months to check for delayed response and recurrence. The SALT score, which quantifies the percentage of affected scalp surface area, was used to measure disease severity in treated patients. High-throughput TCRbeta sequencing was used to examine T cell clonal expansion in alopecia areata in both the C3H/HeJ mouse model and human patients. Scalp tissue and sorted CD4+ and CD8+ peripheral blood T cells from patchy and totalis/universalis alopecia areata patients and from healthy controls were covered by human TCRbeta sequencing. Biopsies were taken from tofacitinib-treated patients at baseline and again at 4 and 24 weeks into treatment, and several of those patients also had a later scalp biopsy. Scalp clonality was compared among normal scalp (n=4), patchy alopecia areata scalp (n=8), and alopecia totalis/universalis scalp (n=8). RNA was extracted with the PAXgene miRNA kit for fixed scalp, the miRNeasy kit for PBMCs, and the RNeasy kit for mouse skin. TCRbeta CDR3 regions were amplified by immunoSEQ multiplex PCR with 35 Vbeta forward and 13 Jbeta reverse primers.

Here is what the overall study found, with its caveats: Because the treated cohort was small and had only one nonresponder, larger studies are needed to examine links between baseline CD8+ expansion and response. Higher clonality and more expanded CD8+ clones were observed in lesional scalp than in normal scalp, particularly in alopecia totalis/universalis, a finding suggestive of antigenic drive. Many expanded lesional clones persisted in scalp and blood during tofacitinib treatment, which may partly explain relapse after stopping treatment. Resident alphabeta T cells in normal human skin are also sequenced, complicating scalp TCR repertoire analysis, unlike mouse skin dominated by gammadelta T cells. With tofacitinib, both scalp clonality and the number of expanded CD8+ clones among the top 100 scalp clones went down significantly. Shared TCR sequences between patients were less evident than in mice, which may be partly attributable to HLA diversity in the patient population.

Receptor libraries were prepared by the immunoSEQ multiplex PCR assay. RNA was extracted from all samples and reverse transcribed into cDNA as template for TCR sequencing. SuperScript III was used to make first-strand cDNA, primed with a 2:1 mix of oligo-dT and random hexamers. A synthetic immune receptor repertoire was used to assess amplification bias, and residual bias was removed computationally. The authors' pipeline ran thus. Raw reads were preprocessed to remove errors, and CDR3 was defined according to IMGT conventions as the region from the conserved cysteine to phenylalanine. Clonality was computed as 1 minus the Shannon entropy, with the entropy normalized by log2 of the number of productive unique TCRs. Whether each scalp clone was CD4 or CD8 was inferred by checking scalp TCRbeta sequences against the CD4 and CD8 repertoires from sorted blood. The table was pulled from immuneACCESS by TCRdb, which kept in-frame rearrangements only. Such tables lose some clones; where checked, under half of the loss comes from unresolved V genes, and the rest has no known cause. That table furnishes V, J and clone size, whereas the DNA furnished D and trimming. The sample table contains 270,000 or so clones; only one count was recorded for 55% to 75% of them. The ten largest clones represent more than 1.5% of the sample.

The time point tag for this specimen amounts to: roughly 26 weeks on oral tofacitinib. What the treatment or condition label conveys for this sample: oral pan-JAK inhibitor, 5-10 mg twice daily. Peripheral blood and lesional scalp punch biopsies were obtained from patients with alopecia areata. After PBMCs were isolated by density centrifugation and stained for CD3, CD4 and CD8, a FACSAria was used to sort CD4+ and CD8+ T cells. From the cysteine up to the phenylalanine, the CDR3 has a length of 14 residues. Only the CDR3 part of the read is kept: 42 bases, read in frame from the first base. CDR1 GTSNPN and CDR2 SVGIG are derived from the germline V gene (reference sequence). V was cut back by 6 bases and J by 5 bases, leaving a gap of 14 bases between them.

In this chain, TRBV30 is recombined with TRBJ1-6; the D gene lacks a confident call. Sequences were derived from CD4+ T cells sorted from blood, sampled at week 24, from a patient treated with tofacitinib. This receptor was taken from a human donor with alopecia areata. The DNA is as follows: TGTGCCTGTCAAATAGGGAGAGATAATTCACCCCTCCACTTT. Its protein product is CACQIGRDNSPLHF.